Shown below are 5 T cell receptor beta chains from a single sample sequenced in a study of T cell responses to AZD1222 COVID-19 vaccine. Data came from immunoSEQ multiplex PCR; TCRdb stores just in-frame clones and leaves some out. Among 130,000 or so clones listed, approximately 82% were seen once. Sequencing was performed on peripheral blood, taken 28 days after the second AZD1222 dose. Receptor source: an adult who received the AZD1222 COVID-19 vaccine.

The chain joins TRBV5-1 to TRBJ1-3, with D tentatively TRBD1 (6 bases). The germline V and J ends were trimmed by 4 bases and 0 bases, with 14 bases remaining between them. The CDR3 contains 16 residues. In germline, CDR1 is SGHRS, CDR2 YFSETQ. The CDR3 DNA reads as TGCGCCAGCAGCAAATTAACAGGGTACTCTGGAAACACCATATATTTT. Translated: CASSKLTGYSGNTIYF.

This clone was seen only once. The chain joins TRBV19 to TRBJ2-1, with a tentative D call TRBD1 (6 bases). Looked up from germline, CDR1 is LNHDA and CDR2 is SQIVND (reference sequence). The V gene lost 9 bases and the J gene lost 1 base, with 19 bases spanning the gap. The CDR3 contains 16 residues. The CDR3 region is CASATRTESSYNEQFF. The CDR3 DNA follows: TGTGCCAGCGCAACAAGGACAGAGTCATCCTACAATGAGCAGTTCTTC.

Regarding this clone: The junction departs from the called germline gene at one end, perhaps through a read error. This sequence joins TRBV6-2 or TRBV6-3 and TRBJ2-7; unclear D gene. Germline-derived CDR1 and CDR2 are MNHEY and SVGEGT. The CDR3 length is 14 residues. Written as DNA, the CDR3 is TGTGCCAGCGGTTACAGTGGGTCTTCCCCCGAGCAGTACTTC. Encoded protein: CASGYSGSSPEQYF.

The V gene is TRBV28, the J gene TRBJ1-1, with a weak D call TRBD1 (6 bases). V was clipped by 1 base and J by 5 bases, with 14 bases between them. The CDR3 has 15 residues. CDR1 and CDR2 (germline): MDHEN, SYDVKM. The CDR3: CASSLFATGNTEAFF. The CDR3 region has the DNA TGTGCCAGCAGTTTATTCGCTACAGGGAATACTGAAGCTTTCTTT. Full variable domain (rest looked up from reference TRBV28 and TRBJ1-1): DVKVTQSSRYLVKRTGEKVFLECVQDMDHENMFWYRQDPGLGLRLIYFSYDVKMKEKGDIPEGYSVSREKKERFSLILESASTNQTSMYLCASSLFATGNTEAFFGQGTRLTVV.

This clone is termed large. The J gene is TRBJ2-7, the V gene TRBV7-6, with D perhaps matching TRBD1 (6 bases). This CDR3 spans 15 amino acids. Deletions cut 1 base from V and 6 bases from J, with 16 bases between. CDR1 and CDR2 (germline): SGHVS, FNYEAQ. The CDR3 is CASSLGRQGKSEQYF. CDR3 nucleotides: TGTGCCAGCAGCTTAGGCCGCCAGGGGAAATCCGAGCAGTACTTC.